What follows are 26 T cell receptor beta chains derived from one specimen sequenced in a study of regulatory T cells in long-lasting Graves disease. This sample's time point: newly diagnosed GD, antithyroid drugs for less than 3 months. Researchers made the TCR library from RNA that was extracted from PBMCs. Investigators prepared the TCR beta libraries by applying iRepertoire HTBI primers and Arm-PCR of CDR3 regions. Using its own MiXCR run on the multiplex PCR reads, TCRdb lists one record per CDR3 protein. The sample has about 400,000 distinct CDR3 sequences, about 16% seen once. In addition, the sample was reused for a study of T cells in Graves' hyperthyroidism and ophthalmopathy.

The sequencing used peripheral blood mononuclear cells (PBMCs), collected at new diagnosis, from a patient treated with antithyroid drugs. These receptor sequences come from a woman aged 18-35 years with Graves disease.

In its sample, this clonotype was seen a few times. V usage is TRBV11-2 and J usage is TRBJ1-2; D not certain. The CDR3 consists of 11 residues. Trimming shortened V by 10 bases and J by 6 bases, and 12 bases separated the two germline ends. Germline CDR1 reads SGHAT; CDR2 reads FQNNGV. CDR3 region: CATLKRDGYTF. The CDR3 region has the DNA TGTGCCACCCTTAAGAGGGATGGCTACACCTTC.

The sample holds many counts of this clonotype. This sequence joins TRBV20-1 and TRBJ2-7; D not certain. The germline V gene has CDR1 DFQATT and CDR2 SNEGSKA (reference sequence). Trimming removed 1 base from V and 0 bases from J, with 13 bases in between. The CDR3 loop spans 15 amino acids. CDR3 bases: TGCAGTGCTAGAGCGCCAGCCGCAAGCTCCTACGAGCAGTACTTC. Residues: CSARAPAASSYEQYF.

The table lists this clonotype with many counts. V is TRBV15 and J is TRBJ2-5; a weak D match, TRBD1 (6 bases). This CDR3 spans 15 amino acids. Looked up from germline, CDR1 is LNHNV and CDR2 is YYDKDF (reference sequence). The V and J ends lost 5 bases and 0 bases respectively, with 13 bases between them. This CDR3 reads CATSQPGTYQETQYF. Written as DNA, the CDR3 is TGTGCCACCAGCCAGCCGGGGACATACCAAGAGACCCAGTACTTC.

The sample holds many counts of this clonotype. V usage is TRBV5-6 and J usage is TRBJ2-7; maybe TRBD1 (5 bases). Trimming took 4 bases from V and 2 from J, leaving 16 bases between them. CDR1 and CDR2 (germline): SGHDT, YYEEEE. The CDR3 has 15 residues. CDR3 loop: CASSPIQGHPYEQYF. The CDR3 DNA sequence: TGTGCCAGCAGCCCAATCCAGGGCCACCCCTACGAGCAGTACTTC.

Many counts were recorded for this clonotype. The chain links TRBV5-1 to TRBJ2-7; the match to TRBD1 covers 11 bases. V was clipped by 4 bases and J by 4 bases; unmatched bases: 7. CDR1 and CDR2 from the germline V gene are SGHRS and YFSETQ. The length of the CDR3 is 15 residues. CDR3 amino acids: CASSARTGGGYEQYF. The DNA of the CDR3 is TGCGCCAGCAGCGCCAGGACAGGGGGCGGGTACGAGCAGTACTTC.

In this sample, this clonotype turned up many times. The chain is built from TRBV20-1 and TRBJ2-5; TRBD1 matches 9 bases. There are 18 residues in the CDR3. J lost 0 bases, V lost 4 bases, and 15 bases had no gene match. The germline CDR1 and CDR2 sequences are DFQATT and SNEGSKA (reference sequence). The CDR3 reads CSAIYRGLTLWDQETQYF. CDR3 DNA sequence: TGCAGTGCTATCTACAGGGGGCTTACCCTCTGGGACCAAGAGACCCAGTACTTC.

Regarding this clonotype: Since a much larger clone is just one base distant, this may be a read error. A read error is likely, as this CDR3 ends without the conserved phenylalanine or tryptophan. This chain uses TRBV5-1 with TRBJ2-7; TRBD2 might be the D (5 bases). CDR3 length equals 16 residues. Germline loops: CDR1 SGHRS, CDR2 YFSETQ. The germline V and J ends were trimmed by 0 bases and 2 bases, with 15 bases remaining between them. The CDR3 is CASSLAVGRGTYEQYS. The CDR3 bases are TGCGCCAGCAGCTTGGCCGTAGGACGGGGAACCTACGAGCAGTACTCC.

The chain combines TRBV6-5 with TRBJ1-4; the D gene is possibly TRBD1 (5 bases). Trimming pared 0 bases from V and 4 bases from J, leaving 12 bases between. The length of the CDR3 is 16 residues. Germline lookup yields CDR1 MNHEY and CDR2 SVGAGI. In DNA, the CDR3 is TGTGCCAGCAGTTACTCTTCCGGGACGGGTAATGAAAAACTGTTTTTT. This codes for CASSYSSGTGNEKLFF.

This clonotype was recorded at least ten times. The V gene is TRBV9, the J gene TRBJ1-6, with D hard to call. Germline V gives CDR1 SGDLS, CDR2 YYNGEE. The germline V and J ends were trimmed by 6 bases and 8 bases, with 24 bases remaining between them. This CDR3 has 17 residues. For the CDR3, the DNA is TGTGCCAGCACAGTACGCCCAGAGCCCAGTTTCGATTCACCCCTCCACTTT. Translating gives CASTVRPEPSFDSPLHF.

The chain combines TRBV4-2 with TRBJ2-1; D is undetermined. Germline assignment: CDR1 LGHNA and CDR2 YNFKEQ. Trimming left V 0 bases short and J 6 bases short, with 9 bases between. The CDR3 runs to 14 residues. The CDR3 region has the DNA TGTGCCAGCAGCCAAGATCAGAGCGCCAATGAGCAGTTCTTC. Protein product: CASSQDQSANEQFF.

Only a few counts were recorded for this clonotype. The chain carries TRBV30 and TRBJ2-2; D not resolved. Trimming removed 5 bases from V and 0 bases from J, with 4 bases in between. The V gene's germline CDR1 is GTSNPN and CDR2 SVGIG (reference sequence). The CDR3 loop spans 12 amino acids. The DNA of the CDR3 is TGTGCCTGGCCTTCGAACACCGGGGAGCTGTTTTTT. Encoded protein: CAWPSNTGELFF.

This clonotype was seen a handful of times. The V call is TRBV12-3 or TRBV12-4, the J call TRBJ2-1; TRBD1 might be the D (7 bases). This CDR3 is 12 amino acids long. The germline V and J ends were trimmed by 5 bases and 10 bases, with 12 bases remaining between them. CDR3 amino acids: CASSSSGGEQFF. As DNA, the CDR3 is TGTGCCAGCAGTAGCTCAGGGGGGGAGCAGTTCTTC.

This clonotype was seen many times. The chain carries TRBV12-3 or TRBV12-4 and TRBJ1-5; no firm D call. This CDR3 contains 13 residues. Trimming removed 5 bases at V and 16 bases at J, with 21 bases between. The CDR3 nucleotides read TGTGCCAGCAGTCCCCGAGGGAGCCGCCTGGGACATTTT. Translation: CASSPRGSRLGHF.

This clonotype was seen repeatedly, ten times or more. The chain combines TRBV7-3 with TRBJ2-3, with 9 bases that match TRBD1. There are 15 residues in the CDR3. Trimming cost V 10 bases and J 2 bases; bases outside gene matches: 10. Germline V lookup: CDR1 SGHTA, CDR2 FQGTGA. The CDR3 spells CATSLTGGYTDTQYF. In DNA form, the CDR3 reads TGTGCCACCTCATTGACAGGGGGTTACACAGATACGCAGTATTTT.

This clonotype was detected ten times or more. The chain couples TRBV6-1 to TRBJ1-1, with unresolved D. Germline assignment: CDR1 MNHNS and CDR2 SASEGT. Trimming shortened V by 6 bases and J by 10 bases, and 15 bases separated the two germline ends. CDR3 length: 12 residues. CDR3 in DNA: TGTGCCAGCAGCGATGACTGGACTAGAGCTTTCTTT. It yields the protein CASSDDWTRAFF.

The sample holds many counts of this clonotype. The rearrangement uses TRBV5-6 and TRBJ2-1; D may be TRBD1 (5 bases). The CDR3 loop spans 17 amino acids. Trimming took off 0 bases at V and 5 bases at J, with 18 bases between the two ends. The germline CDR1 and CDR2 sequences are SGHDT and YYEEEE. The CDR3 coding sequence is TGTGCCAGCAGCTTGGTATCTCGGCAGGGTTTACACAATGAGCAGTTCTTC. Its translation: CASSLVSRQGLHNEQFF.

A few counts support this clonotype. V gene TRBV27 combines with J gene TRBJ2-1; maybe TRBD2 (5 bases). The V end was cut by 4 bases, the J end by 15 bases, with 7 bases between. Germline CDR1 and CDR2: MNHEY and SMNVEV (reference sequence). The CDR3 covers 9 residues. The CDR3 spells CASSWTPFF. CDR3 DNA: TGTGCCAGCAGTTGGACTCCGTTCTTC.

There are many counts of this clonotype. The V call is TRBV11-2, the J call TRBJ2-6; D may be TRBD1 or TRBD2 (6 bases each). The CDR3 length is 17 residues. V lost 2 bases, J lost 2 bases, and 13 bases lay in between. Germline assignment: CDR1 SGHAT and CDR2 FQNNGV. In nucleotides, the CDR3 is TGTGCCAGCAGCTTAACGGGGGCCCCGACTGGGGCCAACGTCCTGACTTTC. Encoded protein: CASSLTGAPTGANVLTF. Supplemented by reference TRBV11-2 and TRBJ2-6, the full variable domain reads EAGVAQSPRYKIIEKRQSVAFWCNPISGHATLYWYQQILGQGPKLLIQFQNNGVVDDSQLPKDRFSAERLKGVDSTLKIQPAKLEDSAVYLCASSLTGAPTGANVLTFGAGSRLTVL.

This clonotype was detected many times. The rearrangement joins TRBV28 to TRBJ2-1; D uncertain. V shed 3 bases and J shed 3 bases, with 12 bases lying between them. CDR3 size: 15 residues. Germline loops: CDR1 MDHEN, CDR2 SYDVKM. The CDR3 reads CASSLAASVYNEQFF. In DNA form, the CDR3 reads TGTGCCAGCAGTTTGGCGGCGAGTGTCTACAATGAGCAGTTCTTC. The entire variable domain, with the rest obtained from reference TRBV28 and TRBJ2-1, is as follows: DVKVTQSSRYLVKRTGEKVFLECVQDMDHENMFWYRQDPGLGLRLIYFSYDVKMKEKGDIPEGYSVSREKKERFSLILESASTNQTSMYLCASSLAASVYNEQFFGPGTRLTVL.

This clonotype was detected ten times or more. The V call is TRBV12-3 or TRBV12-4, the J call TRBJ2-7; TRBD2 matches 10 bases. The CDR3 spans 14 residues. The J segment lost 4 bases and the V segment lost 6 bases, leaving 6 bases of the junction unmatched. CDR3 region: CASRERGGVYEQYF. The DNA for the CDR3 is TGTGCCAGCAGGGAGCGGGGGGGCGTTTACGAGCAGTACTTC.

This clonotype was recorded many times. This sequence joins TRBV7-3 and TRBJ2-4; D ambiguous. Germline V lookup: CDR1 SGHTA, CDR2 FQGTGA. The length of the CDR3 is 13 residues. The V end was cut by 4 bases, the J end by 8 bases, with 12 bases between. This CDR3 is CASSSTVRDIQYF. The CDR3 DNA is TGTGCCAGCAGCTCTACAGTAAGGGACATTCAGTACTTC.

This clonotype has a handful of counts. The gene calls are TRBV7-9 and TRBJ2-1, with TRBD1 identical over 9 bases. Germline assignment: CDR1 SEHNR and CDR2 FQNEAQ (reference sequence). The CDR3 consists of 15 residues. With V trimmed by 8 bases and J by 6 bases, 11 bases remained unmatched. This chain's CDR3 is CASGRQGGVSNEQFF. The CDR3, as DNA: TGTGCCAGCGGCAGACAGGGGGGGGTGAGCAATGAGCAGTTCTTC.

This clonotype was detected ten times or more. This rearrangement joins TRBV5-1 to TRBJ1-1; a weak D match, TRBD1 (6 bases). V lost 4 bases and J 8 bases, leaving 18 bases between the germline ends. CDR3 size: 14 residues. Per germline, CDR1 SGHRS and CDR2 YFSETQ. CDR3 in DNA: TGCGCCAGCAGCCCTGACACAGGGCTGACGGAAGCTTTCTTT. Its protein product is CASSPDTGLTEAFF.

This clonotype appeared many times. CDR3 loop: CASSQVGGPRDTQYF. The CDR3 DNA follows: TGTGCCAGCAGCCAAGTCGGGGGCCCCCGGGATACGCAGTATTTT. V and J are TRBV3-1 and TRBJ2-3; D tentatively fits TRBD1 or TRBD2 (6 bases each). This CDR3 spans 15 amino acids. V was clipped by 1 base and J by 6 bases, with 14 bases between them. Germline V CDR1 and CDR2: LGHDT, YNNKEL (reference sequence).

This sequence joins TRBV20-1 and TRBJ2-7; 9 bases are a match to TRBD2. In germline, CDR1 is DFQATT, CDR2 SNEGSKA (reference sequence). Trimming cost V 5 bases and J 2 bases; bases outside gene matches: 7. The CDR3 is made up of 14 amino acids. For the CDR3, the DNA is TGCAGTGCTTATAATAGCGGGGGCACCTACGAGCAGTACTTC. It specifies CSAYNSGGTYEQYF.

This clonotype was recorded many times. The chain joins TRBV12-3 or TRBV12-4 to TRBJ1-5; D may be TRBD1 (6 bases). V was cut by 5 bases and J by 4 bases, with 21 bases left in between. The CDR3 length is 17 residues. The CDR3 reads CASSAGAGGGRNQPQHF. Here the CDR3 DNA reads TGTGCCAGCAGTGCGGGGGCAGGAGGGGGGAGAAATCAGCCCCAGCATTTT.